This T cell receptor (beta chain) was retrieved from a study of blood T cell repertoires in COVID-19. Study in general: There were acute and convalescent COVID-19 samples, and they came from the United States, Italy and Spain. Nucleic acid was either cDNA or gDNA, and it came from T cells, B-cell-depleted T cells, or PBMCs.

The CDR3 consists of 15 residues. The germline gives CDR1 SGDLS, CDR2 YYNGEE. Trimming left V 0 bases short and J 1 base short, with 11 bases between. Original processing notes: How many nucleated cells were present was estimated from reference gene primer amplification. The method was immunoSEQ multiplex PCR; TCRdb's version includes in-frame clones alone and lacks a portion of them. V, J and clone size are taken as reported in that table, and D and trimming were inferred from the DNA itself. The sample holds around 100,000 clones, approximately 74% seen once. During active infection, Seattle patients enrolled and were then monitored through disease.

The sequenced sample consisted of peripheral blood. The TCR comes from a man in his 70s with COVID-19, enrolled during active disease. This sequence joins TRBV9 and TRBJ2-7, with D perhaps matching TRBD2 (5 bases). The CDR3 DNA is TGTGCCAGCAGCGTAGGAGGGCTATGGTCCTACGAGCAGTACTTC. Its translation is CASSVGGLWSYEQYF.